This T cell receptor (beta chain) stems from a study of CD8 T cells in Susac syndrome. Across the study: Among sequenced Susac syndrome patients, over five had active disease and under ten were in remission.

Reverse transcription of roughly 0.45 to 1 ug RNA was performed with random hexamers. An immunoSEQ multiplex PCR generated amplified TCR beta CDR3 products spanning 54 Vbeta and 13 Jbeta. From the immunoSEQ multiplex PCR reads, TCRdb called clonotypes with MiXCR, one entry per CDR3 protein. The sample lists tens of thousands of distinct CDR3 sequences; roughly 94% were seen once. The CDR3 totals 13 residues. Trimming took 3 bases from V and 2 from J, leaving 11 bases between them. Germline values: CDR1 DFQATT, CDR2 SNEGSKA (reference sequence). Negative isolation was used for CD8+ and CD4+ T cells and FACS enrichment for TEMRA cells.

The receptor comes from a human donor with Susac syndrome. The chain carries TRBV20-1 and TRBJ2-7; D might be TRBD1 or TRBD2, each matching 5 bases. Sequenced sample: CD8+ T cells from PBMCs. The CDR3 reads CSASWGSAYEQYF. In DNA form, the CDR3 reads TGCAGTGCTAGTTGGGGGAGTGCCTACGAGCAGTACTTC.